This T cell receptor beta chain was sequenced during a study of T-cell reconstitution after alpha-beta-depleted transplantation in children. Library preparation (for TCRbeta) was performed with unique molecular identifiers. One entry per CDR3 protein, called by TCRdb with MiXCR from the PCR reads. The table has about 540,000 distinct CDR3 sequences, about 17% seen once; the top ten hold 3% to 3.5%. This clonotype occurred a few times. The source was PBMCs from the stem cell graft donor, collected from the stem cell graft. The sequence was collected from a human donor who donated a stem cell graft to a child with acute lymphoblastic leukemia.

CDR3 sequence reads: CAISGTDRGDYEQYF. The CDR3 DNA is TGTGCCATCAGTGGTACTGACAGGGGCGACTACGAGCAGTACTTC. The J gene is TRBJ2-7, the V gene TRBV10-3; 8 nucleotides agree with TRBD1. Germline V CDR1 and CDR2: ENHRY, SYGVKD. V gave up 4 bases and J gave up 3 bases; unmatched junction bases: 8. CDR3 length: 15 amino acids.